These T cell receptor beta chains were read from a single sample in a study of blood T cell repertoires in COVID-19. The repertoire was sequenced with immunoSEQ multiplex PCR; TCRdb's copy has only in-frame clones and lacks some. The repertoire holds approximately 170,000 clones, with over 85% as singletons. The specimen was peripheral blood. The receptors shown here come from a woman aged 55-70 years with COVID-19, enrolled during active disease. CDR3s leave out the opening cysteine and the closing phenylalanine or tryptophan. The order of the fields is J gene, clone size, D gene, V gene, CDR3 protein. D genes are given only for firm matches. Size is omitted from some rows. Given values are once, few, many or a class for expanded clones.

TRBJ1-1 NA TRBD1 TRBV6-5 ASSHRGENTEAF
TRBJ2-4 NA TRBD2 TRBV4-1 ASSQGRAGGKDKNIQY
TRBJ1-5 NA NA TRBV2 ASSFRTLRYQPQH
TRBJ2-7 NA TRBD1 TRBV7-2 ASSPPGTGVSYEQY
TRBJ2-1 NA TRBD2 TRBV5-1 ASSLILAGGPDEQF
TRBJ2-1 NA NA TRBV10-3 AISESTRGNEQF
TRBJ2-7 NA TRBD1 TRBV14 ASSRDRGYEQY
TRBJ1-6 NA TRBD1 TRBV19 ASTTGGDSPLH
TRBJ2-2 NA NA TRBV4-3 ASSQGPTVGELF
TRBJ2-1 NA TRBD2 TRBV6-2/TRBV6-3 ASSMTSGGRSYNEQF
TRBJ1-2 NA TRBD1 TRBV27 ASSLTGNYGYT
TRBJ2-3 NA NA TRBV15 ATSISGTSRDTQY
TRBJ1-2 few NA TRBV12-3/TRBV12-4 ASSLRGATGYT
TRBJ1-2 NA NA TRBV7-8 ASRPTWDYGYT
TRBJ1-2 NA NA TRBV6-5 ASSYRGERRSMYYT
TRBJ2-3 NA TRBD2 TRBV6-4 ASSVSSGGPGDTQY
TRBJ1-3 few NA TRBV9 ASSAEVGVTGNTIY
TRBJ1-5 NA NA TRBV6-5 ATNPSGVSNQPQH
TRBJ2-1 NA NA TRBV4-2 ASSQDGGTHNEQF
TRBJ1-5 NA NA TRBV6-2/TRBV6-3 ASTPHYGLNSNQPQH
TRBJ1-1 NA TRBD1 TRBV6-2/TRBV6-3 ASSYGSGQTNTEAF
TRBJ1-2 NA TRBD1 TRBV12-3/TRBV12-4 ASSPGQRYGYT
TRBJ1-3 NA NA TRBV4-3 ASSQDTAATSVTIY
TRBJ1-5 NA NA TRBV12-3/TRBV12-4 ASSLIENQPQH
TRBJ2-5 NA NA TRBV9 ASSVDREKTQY
TRBJ2-7 NA TRBD2 TRBV7-9 ASSLASGGAGQY
TRBJ1-3 NA TRBD1 TRBV19 ASRAGQVSGNTIY
TRBJ2-3 NA NA TRBV24-1 ATSDTVRGRTDTQY
TRBJ1-1 NA NA TRBV5-6 ASSLGLGGITEAF
TRBJ1-1 NA NA TRBV11-2 ASRSSSAGNTEAF
TRBJ1-5 NA TRBD1 TRBV28 ASRPAGTGVFRGGDSNQPQH
TRBJ1-2 NA NA TRBV7-2 ASSLDTGLGYT
TRBJ2-2 NA NA TRBV10-3 AISESLRASTGELF
TRBJ1-1 NA NA TRBV18 ASSPDRINTEAF
TRBJ2-5 NA TRBD1 TRBV27 ASSTTLGQGRETQY
TRBJ1-1 NA NA TRBV15 ATSRAGGTEAF
TRBJ1-1 NA TRBD1 TRBV9 ASSTQQGKGNTEAF
TRBJ2-2 NA NA TRBV9 ASSVGAGSNTGELF
TRBJ2-7 NA NA TRBV11-2 ASSIPGDYYEQY
TRBJ1-1 NA NA TRBV7-2 ASSLGRNTEAF
TRBJ1-5 NA NA TRBV2 ASRLQLGNQPQH
TRBJ1-1 NA TRBD1 TRBV6-5 ASRADRGSAEAF
TRBJ1-3 NA NA TRBV20-1 SASPRSSGNTIY
TRBJ2-1 NA TRBD1 TRBV3-1/TRBV3-2 ASSHPTGGFSNEQF
TRBJ2-5 once TRBD2 TRBV5-3 ARSDPSGDY
TRBJ1-2 NA TRBD1 TRBV12-5 ASGLPQGAPNYGYT
TRBJ1-5 NA NA TRBV6-6 ASSYTELTGPQH
TRBJ2-5 NA TRBD2 TRBV28 ASRGSQRGRQETQY